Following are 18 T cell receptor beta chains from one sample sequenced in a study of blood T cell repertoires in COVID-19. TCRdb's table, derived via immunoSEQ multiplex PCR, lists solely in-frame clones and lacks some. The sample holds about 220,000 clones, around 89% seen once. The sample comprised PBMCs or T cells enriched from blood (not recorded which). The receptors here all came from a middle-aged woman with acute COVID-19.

CDR3 loop: CASSSFREKLFF. The CDR3 DNA is TGTGCCAGCAGTTCGTTCCGGGAAAAACTGTTTTTT. The genes are TRBV11-2 and TRBJ1-4; D remains unclear. The CDR3 runs 12 residues. Trimming stripped 6 bases from V and 8 bases from J, with 10 bases between. CDR1 and CDR2 (germline): SGHAT, FQNNGV.

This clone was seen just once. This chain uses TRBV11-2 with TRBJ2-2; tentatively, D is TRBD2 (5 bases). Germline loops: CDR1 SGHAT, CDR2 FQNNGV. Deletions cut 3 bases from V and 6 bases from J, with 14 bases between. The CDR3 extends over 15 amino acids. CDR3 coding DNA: TGTGCCAGCAGCTTTTCTGTGGAGGCGGCCGGGGAGCTGTTTTTT. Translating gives CASSFSVEAAGELFF.

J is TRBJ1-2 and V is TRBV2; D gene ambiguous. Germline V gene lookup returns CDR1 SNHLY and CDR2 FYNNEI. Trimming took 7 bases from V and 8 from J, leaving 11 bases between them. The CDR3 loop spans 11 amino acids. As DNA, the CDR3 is TGTGCCAGCATTCACCCGAGGGGCTACACCTTC. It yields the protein CASIHPRGYTF.

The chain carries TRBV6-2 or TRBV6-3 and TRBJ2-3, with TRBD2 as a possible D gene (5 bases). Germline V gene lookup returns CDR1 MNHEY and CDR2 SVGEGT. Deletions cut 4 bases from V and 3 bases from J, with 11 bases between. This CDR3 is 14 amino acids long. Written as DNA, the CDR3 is TGTGCCAGCAGTTTAGTAGCGACTACAGATACGCAGTATTTT. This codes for CASSLVATTDTQYF.

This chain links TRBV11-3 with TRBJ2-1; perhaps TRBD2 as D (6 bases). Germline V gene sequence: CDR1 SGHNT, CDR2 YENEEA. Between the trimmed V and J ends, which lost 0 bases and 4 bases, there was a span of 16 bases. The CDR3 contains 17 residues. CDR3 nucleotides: TGTGCCAGCAGCTTAGAGGGGGGAGGCCGGGCGTACAATGAGCAGTTCTTC. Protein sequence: CASSLEGGGRAYNEQFF.

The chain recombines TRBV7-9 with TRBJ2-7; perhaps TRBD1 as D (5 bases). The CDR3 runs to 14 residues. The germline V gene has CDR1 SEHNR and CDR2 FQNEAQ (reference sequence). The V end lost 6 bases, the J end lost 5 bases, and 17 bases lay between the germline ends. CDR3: CASRMGQGIHEQYF. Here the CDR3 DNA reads TGTGCCAGCAGGATGGGGCAGGGAATACACGAGCAGTACTTC.

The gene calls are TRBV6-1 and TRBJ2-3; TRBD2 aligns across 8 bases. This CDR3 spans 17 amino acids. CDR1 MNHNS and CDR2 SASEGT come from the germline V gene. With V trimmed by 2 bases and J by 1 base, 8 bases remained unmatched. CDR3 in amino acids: CASSERAGSGGTDTQYF. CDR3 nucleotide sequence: TGTGCCAGCAGTGAAAGAGCTGGTAGCGGGGGCACAGATACGCAGTATTTT.

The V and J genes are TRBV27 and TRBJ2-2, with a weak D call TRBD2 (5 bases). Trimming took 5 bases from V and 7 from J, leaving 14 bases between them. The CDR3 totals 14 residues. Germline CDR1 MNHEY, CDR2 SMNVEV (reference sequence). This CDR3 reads CASSLSGNLGELFF. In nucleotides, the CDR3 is TGTGCCAGCAGTCTCTCCGGGAACCTCGGGGAGCTGTTTTTT.

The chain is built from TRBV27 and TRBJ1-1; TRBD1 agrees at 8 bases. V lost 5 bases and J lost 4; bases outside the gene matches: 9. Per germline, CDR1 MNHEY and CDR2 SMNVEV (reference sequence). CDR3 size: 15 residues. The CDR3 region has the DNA TGTGCCAGCAGTGCGCGGAACGGACAGGGCACTGAAGCTTTCTTT. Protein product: CASSARNGQGTEAFF.

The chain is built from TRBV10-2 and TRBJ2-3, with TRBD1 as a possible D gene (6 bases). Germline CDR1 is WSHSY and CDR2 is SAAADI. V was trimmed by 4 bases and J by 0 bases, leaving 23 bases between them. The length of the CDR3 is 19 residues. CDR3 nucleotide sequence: TGCGCCAGCAGTGGCCCGGGACATATTAAGGTGTGGAGCACAGATACGCAGTATTTT. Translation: CASSGPGHIKVWSTDTQYF.

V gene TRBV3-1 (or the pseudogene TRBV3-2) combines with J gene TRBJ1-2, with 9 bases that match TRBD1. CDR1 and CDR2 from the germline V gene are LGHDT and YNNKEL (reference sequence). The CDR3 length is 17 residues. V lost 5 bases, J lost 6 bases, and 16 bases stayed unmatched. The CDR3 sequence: CASSAGQGIFGQDGYTF. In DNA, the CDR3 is TGTGCCAGCAGCGCCGGACAGGGGATTTTCGGGCAAGATGGCTACACCTTC.

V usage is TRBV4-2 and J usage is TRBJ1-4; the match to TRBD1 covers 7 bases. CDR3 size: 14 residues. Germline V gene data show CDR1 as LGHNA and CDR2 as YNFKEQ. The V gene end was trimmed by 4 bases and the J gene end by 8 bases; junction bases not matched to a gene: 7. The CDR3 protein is CASSPTGKREKLFF. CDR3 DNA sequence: TGTGCCAGCAGCCCGACAGGGAAACGGGAAAAACTGTTTTTT.

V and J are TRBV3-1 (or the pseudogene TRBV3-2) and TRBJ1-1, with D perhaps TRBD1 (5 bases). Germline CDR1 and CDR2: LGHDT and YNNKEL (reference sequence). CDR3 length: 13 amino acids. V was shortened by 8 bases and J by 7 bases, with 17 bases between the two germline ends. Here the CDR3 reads CASQYQGSYEAFF. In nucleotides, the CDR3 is TGTGCCAGCCAATACCAGGGTTCTTATGAAGCTTTCTTT.

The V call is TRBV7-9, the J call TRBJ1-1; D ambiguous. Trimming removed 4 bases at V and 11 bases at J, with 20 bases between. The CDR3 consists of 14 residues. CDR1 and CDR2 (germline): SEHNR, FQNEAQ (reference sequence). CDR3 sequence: CASSSIQELLGAFF. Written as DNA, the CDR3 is TGTGCCAGCAGCTCTATCCAGGAGTTACTAGGGGCTTTCTTT.

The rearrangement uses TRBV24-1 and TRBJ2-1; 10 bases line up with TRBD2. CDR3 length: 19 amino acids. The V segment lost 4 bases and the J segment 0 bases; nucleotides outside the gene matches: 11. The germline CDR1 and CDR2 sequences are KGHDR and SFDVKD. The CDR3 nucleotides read TGTGCCACCAGTGAACCGCCTAGCGGGGGCATAAGCTCCTACAATGAGCAGTTCTTC. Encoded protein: CATSEPPSGGISSYNEQFF.

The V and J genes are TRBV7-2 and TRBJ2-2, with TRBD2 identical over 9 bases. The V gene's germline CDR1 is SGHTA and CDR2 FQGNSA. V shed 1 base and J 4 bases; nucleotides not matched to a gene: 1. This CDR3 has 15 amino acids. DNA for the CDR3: TGTGCCAGCAGCTTAGGCGGGAGGGCCACCGGGGAGCTGTTTTTT. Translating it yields CASSLGGRATGELFF.

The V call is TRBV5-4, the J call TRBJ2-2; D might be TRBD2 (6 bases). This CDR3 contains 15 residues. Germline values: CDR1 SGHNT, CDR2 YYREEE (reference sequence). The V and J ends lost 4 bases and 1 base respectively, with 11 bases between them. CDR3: CASSLLSGNTGELFF. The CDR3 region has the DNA TGTGCCAGCAGCCTTCTTAGCGGGAACACCGGGGAGCTGTTTTTT.

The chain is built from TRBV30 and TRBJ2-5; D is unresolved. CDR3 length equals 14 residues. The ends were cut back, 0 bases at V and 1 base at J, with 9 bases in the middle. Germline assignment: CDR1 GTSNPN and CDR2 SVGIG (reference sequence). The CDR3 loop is CAWSVPGSQETQYF. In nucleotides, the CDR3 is TGTGCCTGGAGTGTACCCGGGTCCCAAGAGACCCAGTACTTC.